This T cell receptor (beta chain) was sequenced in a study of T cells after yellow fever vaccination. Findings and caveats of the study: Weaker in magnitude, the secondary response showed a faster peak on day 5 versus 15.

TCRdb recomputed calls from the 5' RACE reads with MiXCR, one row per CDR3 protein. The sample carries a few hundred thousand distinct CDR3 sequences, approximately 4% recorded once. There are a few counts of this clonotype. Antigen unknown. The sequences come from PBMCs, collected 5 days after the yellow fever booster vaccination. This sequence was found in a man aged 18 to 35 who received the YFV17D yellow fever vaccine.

CDR3 in amino acids: CASIGQADYGYTF. The CDR3 nucleotides are TGTGCCAGTATAGGACAGGCAGACTATGGCTACACCTTC. The genes are TRBV19 and TRBJ1-2; TRBD1 matches 7 bases. V trimming: 7 bases; J trimming: 3 bases; junction bases outside the gene matches: 5. Germline V CDR1 and CDR2: LNHDA, SQIVND (reference sequence). This CDR3 comprises 13 residues.